Ten or more counts support the clone carrying this T cell receptor beta chain. Template material for amplifying TCR beta CDR3 regions consisted of RNA transcripts. The HTBI primer set drove a first-round RT-PCR of the TCR CDR3. In TCRdb, the multiplex PCR reads were re-called with MiXCR into one record per CDR3 protein. The repertoire holds around 350,000 distinct CDR3 sequences, with roughly a sixth as singletons. This entry comes from a study of T cells in Graves' hyperthyroidism and ophthalmopathy. Study-level background: Peripheral blood was collected at initial diagnosis, before any treatment.

CDR1 is KGHSH and CDR2 is LQKENI in the germline V gene. The CDR3 covers 13 residues. Trimming cost V 3 bases and J 5 bases, with 8 bases left between them. The sequence came from a woman aged 25 to 39 with Graves' hyperthyroidism that later progressed to Graves' ophthalmopathy. Sequencing input: blood. The J gene is TRBJ1-5, the V gene TRBV18; D is uncertain. This CDR3 reads CASSPGGDQPQHF. CDR3 in DNA: TGTGCCAGCTCACCGGGCGGGGATCAGCCCCAGCATTTT.